This TCR beta chain was sequenced in a study of T cells expressing NK-cell markers. Study summary: HCMV serostatus: seven of eight sequenced donors positive, one negative.

5'RACE template switching with UMIs produced the TCR beta cDNA. TCRdb reworked the 5' RACE reads into one entry per CDR3 protein, no DNA. This repertoire includes about 440,000 distinct CDR3 sequences. This CDR3 comprises 16 residues. CDR1 is MGHRA, CDR2 YSYEKL, per germline. The sequenced sample consisted of blood T cells: a sorted CD56 or NKG2C T cell subset, CD4+ or CD8+ T cells, or bulk PBMC T cells (not recorded which). The chain has TRBV4-1 and TRBJ1-3; TCRdb selects TRBD1, and the lack of DNA leaves this call unchecked. The clonotype originates from a woman between 18 and 70 years old in good health. CDR3 protein: CASSPQGVRSGNTIYF.